This TCR beta chain is from a study of blood T cell repertoires in COVID-19. Across the study: COVID-19 samples, acute and convalescent, were from the United States, Italy and Spain. In each case, the material was cDNA or gDNA derived from T cells, B-cell-depleted T cells, or PBMCs.

As processed by the authors: The assay estimated nucleated cells by amplifying reference gene primers. TCRdb keeps only in-frame clones here, not all; method: immunoSEQ multiplex PCR. V, J and clone size are taken as reported in that table, and D and trimming were inferred from the DNA itself. Of tens of thousands of clones listed, around 87% are singletons. The length of the CDR3 is 15 residues. Germline V gene data show CDR1 as MNHEY and CDR2 as SMNVEV (reference sequence). The V and J ends lost 6 bases and 15 bases, in that order; junction bases with no gene match: 19. A Seattle source enrolled patients during active infection and followed them longitudinally.

The source of this sequence is a woman in her fifties or sixties with COVID-19, enrolled during active disease. The V gene is TRBV27, the J gene TRBJ2-1; 8 bases match TRBD2. Sequencing was done on a sample of peripheral blood. The CDR3 nucleotides read TGTGCCAGCAGCTCGGGGGGAGCGGGAGTGGCAGAGGGGTTCTTC. It is translated as CASSSGGAGVAEGFF.